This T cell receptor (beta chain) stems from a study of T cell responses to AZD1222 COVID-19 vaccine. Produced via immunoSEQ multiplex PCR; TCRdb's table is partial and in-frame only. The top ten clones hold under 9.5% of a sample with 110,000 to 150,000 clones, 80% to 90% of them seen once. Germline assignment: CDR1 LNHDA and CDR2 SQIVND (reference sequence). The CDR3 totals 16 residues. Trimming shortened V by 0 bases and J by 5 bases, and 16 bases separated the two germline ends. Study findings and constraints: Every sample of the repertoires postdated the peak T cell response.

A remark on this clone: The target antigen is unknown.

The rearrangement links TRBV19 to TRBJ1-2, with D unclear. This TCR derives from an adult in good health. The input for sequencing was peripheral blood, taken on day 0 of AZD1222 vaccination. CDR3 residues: CASSIDEAGFAYGYTF. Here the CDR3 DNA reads TGTGCCAGTAGTATAGATGAGGCAGGTTTTGCGTATGGCTACACCTTC.